The following is a T cell receptor (beta chain) sequence with its context. This clone appeared a few times. What this receptor recognizes is not known. No per-base quality is available; no much larger clone lies one base away. TCRbeta CDR3 regions were amplified from genomic DNA by means of the immunoSEQ Assay, a bias-controlled multiplex PCR. For the original study's pipeline: Within the assay, amplification of reference gene primers was used to estimate how many nucleated cells each sample contained. To quantify the absolute abundance of each unique TCRbeta CDR3 rearrangement, sequence reads were collapsed and filtered. Productive Simpson clonality was computed per sample as the square root of Simpson's diversity index over productive rearrangements. Drawn from immuneACCESS, this table holds only the in-frame rearrangements with V and J called that TCRdb kept. Clones are partly lost; checked studies trace under half to an unresolved V gene and leave the rest unexplained. V and J calls and clone size come straight from that table; D and trimming were deduced from the DNA. Recorded for this sample are around 420,000 clones; approximately 88% of them occurred a single time. Together, the top ten hold over 2% of the sample.

The CDR3 covers 14 residues, taking in both the cysteine and the phenylalanine. Only the CDR3 part of the read is kept: 42 bases, read in frame from the first base. Via the germline V gene, CDR1 is SGHAT and CDR2 FQNNGV. V and J are truncated by 4 bases and 7 bases respectively, leaving an intervening sequence of 16 bases. Participants in the prospective study were enrolled through a virtual design, were aged roughly 18 to 100 years, and lived in approximately 25 United States geographic areas. To assign participants to cohorts, the prospective study relied on clinical history that participants themselves reported in a screening survey and a study questionnaire. Each participant in the prospective study had whole blood, serum and a nasopharyngeal or oropharyngeal swab collected by mobile phlebotomists. Participants in the prospective study had the option to provide additional blood draws and questionnaires over an approximately 2-month period. Blood samples from the prospective study were shipped frozen or at room temperature prior to DNA extraction.

This sample is part of a study of blood T cell repertoires in COVID-19 (TCRdb year 2020). Regarding the complete study: The collaborator samples originated in the United States, Italy and Spain and spanned the acute and convalescent phases of COVID-19. The material from the prospective study consisted of cDNA or gDNA derived from T cells, B-cell-depleted T cells, or PBMCs. Where HLA class I and class II types were available, the types were taken from metadata supplied by the sample provider, not from assay-based typing. Samples came from the ongoing ImmuneRACE study (first 160 participants) plus 1,254 subjects from 6 global collaborators. The repertoires were made available in a free public database intended to serve as a resource for research on the immune response to SARS-CoV-2. Sample metadata almost always included a de-identified subject ID, COVID-19 status, age in years and sex. The dataset comprised deeply sampled blood TCRbeta repertoires from subjects exposed to, actively infected with, or recovered from COVID-19. On the study overall, not on this receptor specifically: The amount of clinical and demographic metadata varied by source and participant and was provided uncurated.

This TCR came from a middle-aged woman with acute COVID-19. The receptor chain draws on TRBV11-2 and TRBJ1-2; TRBD1 could be the D gene, as 6 bases match. The specimen sequenced was PBMCs or T cells enriched from blood (not recorded which). The CDR3 protein is CASSYTTGQGGYTF. The DNA reads TGTGCCAGCAGCTACACTACAGGGCAAGGTGGCTACACCTTC.